Below, one T cell receptor beta chain is given with its context. TCRdb reprocessed the 5' RACE reads, with one entry per CDR3 protein and no DNA. Its listing shows 500,000 to 700,000 distinct CDR3 sequences. This specimen comes from a study of T cells expressing NK-cell markers. This CDR3 is built from 12 residues. The chain combines TRBV12-3 or TRBV12-4 with TRBJ2-3. The receptor's source is a man between 18 and 35 years old in good health. Sequences were obtained from blood T cells: a sorted CD56 or NKG2C T cell subset, CD4+ or CD8+ T cells, or bulk PBMC T cells (not recorded which). CDR3 amino acids: CASSSTLRTQYF.